One and the same sample provided the 3 T cell receptor beta chains below, sequenced in a study of blood T cell repertoires in COVID-19. Profiling relied on immunoSEQ multiplex PCR, and the TCRdb table lists in-frame clones only, not all of them. The top ten hold about 1% of the sample, which has roughly 500,000 clones, approximately 89% seen once. Sequencing was performed on peripheral blood. Receptors were obtained from a young man with COVID-19, enrolled during active disease.

The chain carries TRBV19 and TRBJ1-1; D possibly corresponds to TRBD1 (6 bases). The CDR3 has 12 amino acids. V was cut by 10 bases and J by 7 bases, with 16 bases left in between. The germline V gene has CDR1 LNHDA and CDR2 SQIVND (reference sequence). The CDR3 DNA sequence: TGTGCCACATCCGAGGGGGGGAATGAAGCTTTCTTT. It is translated as CATSEGGNEAFF.

The CDR3 coding sequence is TGTGCCTGGAGTCGGACAGGGGGCCGTAAGACCCAGTACTTC. Protein sequence: CAWSRTGGRKTQYF. The chain uses TRBV30 and TRBJ2-5, with TRBD1 identical over 11 bases. The CDR3 is 14 amino acids. The V and J ends lost 2 bases and 6 bases, in that order; junction bases with no gene match: 5. The germline CDR1 and CDR2 sequences are GTSNPN and SVGIG (reference sequence). The whole variable domain, remainder taken from reference TRBV30 and TRBJ2-5, is SQTIHQWPATLVQPVGSPLSLECTVEGTSNPNLYWYRQAAGRGLQLLFYSVGIGQISSEVPQNLSASRPQDRQFILSSKKLLLSDSGFYLCAWSRTGGRKTQYFGPGTRLLVL.

J is TRBJ2-1 and V is TRBV18; the D gene is possibly TRBD2 (5 bases). Germline values: CDR1 KGHSH, CDR2 LQKENI. The V end lost 3 bases, the J end lost 6 bases, and 18 bases lay between the germline ends. The CDR3 covers 16 residues. The CDR3 DNA reads TGTGCCAGCTCACCCCCGGGAAGCCGAACTTCCAATGAGCAGTTCTTC. Translation gives CASSPPGSRTSNEQFF. Using reference TRBV18 and TRBJ2-1 for the parts outside the CDR3, the full variable domain is NAGVMQNPRHLVRRRGQEARLRCSPMKGHSHVYWYRQLPEEGLKFMVYLQKENIIDESGMPKERFSAEFPKEGPSILRIQQVVRGDSAAYFCASSPPGSRTSNEQFFGPGTRLTVL.